The present T cell receptor (beta chain) was sequenced within a study of blood T cell repertoires in COVID-19. Study in general: There were acute and convalescent COVID-19 samples, and they came from the United States, Italy and Spain. T cells, B-cell-depleted T cells, or PBMCs supplied cDNA or gDNA.

V lost 1 base and J lost 4; bases outside the gene matches: 9. This CDR3 is built from 16 residues. Germline lookup yields CDR1 LGHNT and CDR2 FRNRAP. The method was immunoSEQ multiplex PCR; TCRdb's version includes in-frame clones alone and lacks a portion of them. The sample consists of fewer than 250,000 clones, 88% of them appearing once. This TCR derives from a man aged 70 or older with acute or convalescent COVID-19. The chain carries TRBV12-5 and TRBJ2-7; 8 bases align to TRBD2. Input material: peripheral blood. The CDR3 DNA sequence: TGTGCTAGTGGTTTGGGGGTCCAGCGGGAGCGATACGAGCAGTACTTC. This translates into CASGLGVQRERYEQYF. Supplemented by reference TRBV12-5 and TRBJ2-7, the full variable domain reads DARVTQTPRHKVTEMGQEVTMRCQPILGHNTVFWYRQTMMQGLELLAYFRNRAPLDDSGMPKDRFSAEMPDATLATLKIQPSEPRDSAVYFCASGLGVQRERYEQYFGPGTRLTVT.